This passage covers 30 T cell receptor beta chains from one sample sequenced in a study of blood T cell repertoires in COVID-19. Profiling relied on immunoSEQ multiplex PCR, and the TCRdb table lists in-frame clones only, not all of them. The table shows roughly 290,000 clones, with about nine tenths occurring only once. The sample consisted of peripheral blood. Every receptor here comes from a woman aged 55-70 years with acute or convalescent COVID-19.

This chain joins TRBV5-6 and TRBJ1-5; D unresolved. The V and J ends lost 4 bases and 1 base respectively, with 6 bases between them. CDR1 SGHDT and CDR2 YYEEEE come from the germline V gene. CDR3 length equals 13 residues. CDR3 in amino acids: CASSPGSNQPQHF. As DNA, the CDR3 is TGTGCCAGCAGCCCGGGAAGCAATCAGCCCCAGCATTTT.

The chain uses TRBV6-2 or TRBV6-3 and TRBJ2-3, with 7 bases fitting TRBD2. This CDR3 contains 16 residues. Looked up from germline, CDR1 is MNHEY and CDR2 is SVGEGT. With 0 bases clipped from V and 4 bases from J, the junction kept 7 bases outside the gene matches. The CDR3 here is CASSYSAAGRSDTQYF. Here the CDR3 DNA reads TGTGCCAGCAGTTACTCTGCAGCGGGGAGGTCAGATACGCAGTATTTT.

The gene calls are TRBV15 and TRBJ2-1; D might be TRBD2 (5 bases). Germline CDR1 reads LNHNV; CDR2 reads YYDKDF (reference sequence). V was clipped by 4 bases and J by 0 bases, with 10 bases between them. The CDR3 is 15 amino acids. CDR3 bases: TGTGCCACCAGCACTATCCGGGACTCCTACAATGAGCAGTTCTTC. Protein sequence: CATSTIRDSYNEQFF.

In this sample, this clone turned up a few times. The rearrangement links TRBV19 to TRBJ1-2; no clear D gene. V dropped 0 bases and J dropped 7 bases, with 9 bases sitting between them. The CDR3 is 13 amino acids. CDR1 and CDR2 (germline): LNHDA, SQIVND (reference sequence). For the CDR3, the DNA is TGTGCCAGTAGTATAGATCTGAGGGCTGGCTACACCTTC. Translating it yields CASSIDLRAGYTF.

This chain's CDR3 is CATSGLAGNTGELFF. For the CDR3, the DNA is TGTGCCACCAGCGGGCTAGCGGGGAACACCGGGGAGCTGTTTTTT. This chain connects TRBV24-1 to TRBJ2-2; 8 bases agree with TRBD2. The length of the CDR3 is 15 residues. J gave up 1 base and V 7 bases, and 4 bases lay outside the gene matches. The germline CDR1 and CDR2 sequences are KGHDR and SFDVKD.

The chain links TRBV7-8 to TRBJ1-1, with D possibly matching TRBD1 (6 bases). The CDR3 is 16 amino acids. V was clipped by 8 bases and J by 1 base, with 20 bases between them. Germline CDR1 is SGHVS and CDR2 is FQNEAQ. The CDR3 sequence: CASYPGGAESNTEAFF. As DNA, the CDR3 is TGTGCCAGCTACCCGGGGGGCGCCGAATCGAACACTGAAGCTTTCTTT.

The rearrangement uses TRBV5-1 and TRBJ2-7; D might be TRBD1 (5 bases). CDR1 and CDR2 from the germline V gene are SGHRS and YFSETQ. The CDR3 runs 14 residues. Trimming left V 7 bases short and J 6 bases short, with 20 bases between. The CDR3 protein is CASSLDTPRSEQYF. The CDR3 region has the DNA TGCGCCAGCTCCCTGGACACCCCCCGGTCCGAGCAGTACTTC.

The CDR3 nucleotides read TGTGCCAGCAGGCCTCAGGCTATTAGCAATCAGCCCCAGCATTTT. Protein product: CASRPQAISNQPQHF. This chain joins TRBV2 and TRBJ1-5; the D is unclear. Germline CDR1 and CDR2: SNHLY and FYNNEI. Deletions cut 6 bases from V and 0 bases from J, with 12 bases between. This CDR3 region has 15 residues. The whole variable domain, filled in from reference TRBV2 and TRBJ1-5, reads EPEVTQTPSHQVTQMGQEVILRCVPISNHLYFYWYRQILGQKVEFLVSFYNNEISEKSEIFDDQFSVERPDGSNFTLKIRSTKLEDSAMYFCASRPQAISNQPQHFGDGTRLSIL.

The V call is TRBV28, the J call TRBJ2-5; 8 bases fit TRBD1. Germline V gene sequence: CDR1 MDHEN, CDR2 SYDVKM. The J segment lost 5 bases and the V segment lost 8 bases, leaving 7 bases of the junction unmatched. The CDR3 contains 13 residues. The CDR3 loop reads CASLQGAGETQYF. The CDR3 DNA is TGTGCCAGCTTGCAGGGGGCGGGTGAGACCCAGTACTTC. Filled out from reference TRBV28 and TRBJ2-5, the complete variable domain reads DVKVTQSSRYLVKRTGEKVFLECVQDMDHENMFWYRQDPGLGLRLIYFSYDVKMKEKGDIPEGYSVSREKKERFSLILESASTNQTSMYLCASLQGAGETQYFGPGTRLLVL.

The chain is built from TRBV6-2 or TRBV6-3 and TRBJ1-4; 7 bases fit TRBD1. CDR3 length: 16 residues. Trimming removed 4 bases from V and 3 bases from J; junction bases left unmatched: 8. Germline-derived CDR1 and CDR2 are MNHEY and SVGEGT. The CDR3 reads CASSSGQLIANEKLFF. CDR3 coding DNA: TGTGCCAGCAGTTCGGGACAGTTGATAGCTAATGAAAAACTGTTTTTT.

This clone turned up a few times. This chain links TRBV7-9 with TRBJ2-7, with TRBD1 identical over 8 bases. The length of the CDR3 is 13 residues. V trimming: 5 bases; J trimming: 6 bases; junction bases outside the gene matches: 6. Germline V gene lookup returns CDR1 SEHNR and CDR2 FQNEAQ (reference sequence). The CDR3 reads CASSTTGGGEQYF. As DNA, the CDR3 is TGTGCCAGCAGCACCACAGGGGGAGGCGAGCAGTACTTC.

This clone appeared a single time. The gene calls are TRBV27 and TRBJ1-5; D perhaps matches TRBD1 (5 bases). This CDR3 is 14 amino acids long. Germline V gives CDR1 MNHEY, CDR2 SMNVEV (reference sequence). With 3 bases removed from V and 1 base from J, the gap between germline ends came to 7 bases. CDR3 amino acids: CASSFRGSNQPQHF. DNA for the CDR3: TGTGCCAGCAGTTTCCGGGGGAGCAATCAGCCCCAGCATTTT.

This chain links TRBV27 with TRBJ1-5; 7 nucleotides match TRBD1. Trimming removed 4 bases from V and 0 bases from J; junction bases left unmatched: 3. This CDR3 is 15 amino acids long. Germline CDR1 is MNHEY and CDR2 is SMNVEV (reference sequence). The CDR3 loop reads CASSSGTDSNQPQHF. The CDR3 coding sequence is TGTGCCAGCAGTTCCGGGACAGATAGCAATCAGCCCCAGCATTTT.

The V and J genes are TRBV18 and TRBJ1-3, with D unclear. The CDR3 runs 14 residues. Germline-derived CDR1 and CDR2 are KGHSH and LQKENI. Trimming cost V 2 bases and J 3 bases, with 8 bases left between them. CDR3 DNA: TGTGCCAGCTCACCAGAGGGTTATGGAAACACCATATATTTT. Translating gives CASSPEGYGNTIYF.

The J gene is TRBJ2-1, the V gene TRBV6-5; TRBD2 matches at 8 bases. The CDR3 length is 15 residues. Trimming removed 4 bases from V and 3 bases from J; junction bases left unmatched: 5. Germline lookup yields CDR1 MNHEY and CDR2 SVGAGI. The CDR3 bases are TGTGCCAGCAGTTTAGCGGGACGCCGCTACAATGAGCAGTTCTTC. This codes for CASSLAGRRYNEQFF.

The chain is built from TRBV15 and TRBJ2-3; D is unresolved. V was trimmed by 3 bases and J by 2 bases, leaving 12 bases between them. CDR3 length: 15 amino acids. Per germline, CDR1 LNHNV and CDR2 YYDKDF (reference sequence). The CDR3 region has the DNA TGTGCCACCAGCAGGGAACCGGGTATCACAGATACGCAGTATTTT. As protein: CATSREPGITDTQYF. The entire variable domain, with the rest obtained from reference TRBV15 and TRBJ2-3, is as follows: DAMVIQNPRYQVTQFGKPVTLSCSQTLNHNVMYWYQQKSSQAPKLLFHYYDKDFNNEADTPDNFQSRRPNTSFCFLDIRSPGLGDTAMYLCATSREPGITDTQYFGPGTRLTVL.

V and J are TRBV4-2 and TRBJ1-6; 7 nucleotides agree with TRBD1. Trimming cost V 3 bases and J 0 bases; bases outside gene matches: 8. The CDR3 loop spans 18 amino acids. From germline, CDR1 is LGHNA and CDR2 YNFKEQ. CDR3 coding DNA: TGTGCCAGCAGCCAGCCGGGACAGTGGAGCTCCTATAATTCACCCCTCCACTTT. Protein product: CASSQPGQWSSYNSPLHF.

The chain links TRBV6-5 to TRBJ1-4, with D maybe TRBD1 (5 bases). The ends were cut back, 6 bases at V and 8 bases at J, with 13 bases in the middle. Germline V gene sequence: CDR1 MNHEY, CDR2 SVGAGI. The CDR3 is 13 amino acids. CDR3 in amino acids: CASSPGVGEKLFF. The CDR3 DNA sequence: TGTGCCAGCAGCCCGGGGGTGGGGGAAAAACTGTTTTTT.

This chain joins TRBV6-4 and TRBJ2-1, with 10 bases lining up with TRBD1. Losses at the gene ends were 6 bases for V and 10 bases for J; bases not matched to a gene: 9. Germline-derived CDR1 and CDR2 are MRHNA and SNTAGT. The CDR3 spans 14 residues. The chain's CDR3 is CASRTGTGVAEQFF. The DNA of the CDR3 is TGTGCCAGCAGAACCGGGACAGGGGTTGCAGAGCAGTTCTTC.

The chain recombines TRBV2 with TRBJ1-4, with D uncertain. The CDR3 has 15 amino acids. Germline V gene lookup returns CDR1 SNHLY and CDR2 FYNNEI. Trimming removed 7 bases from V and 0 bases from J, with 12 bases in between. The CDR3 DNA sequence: TGTGCCAGCATATTGTATCCTGCAACTAATGAAAAACTGTTTTTT. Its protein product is CASILYPATNEKLFF.

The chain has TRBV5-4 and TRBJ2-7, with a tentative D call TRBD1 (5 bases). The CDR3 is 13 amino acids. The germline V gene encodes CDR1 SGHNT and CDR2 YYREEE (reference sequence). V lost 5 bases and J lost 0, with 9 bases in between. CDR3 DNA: TGTGCCAGCAGGCCAGACAGCTCCTACGAGCAGTACTTC. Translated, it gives CASRPDSSYEQYF.

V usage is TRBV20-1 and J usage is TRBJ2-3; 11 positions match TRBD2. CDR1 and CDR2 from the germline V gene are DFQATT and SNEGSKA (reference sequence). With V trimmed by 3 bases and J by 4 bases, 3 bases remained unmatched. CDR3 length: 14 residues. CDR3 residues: CSASPLAGADTQYF. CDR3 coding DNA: TGCAGTGCTAGTCCACTAGCGGGAGCAGATACGCAGTATTTT.

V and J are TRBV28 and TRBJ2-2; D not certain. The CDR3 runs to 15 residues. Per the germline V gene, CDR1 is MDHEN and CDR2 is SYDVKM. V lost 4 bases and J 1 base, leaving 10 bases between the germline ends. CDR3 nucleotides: TGTGCCAGCAGTTCCCCTCGTAGGAACACCGGGGAGCTGTTTTTT. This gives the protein CASSSPRRNTGELFF.

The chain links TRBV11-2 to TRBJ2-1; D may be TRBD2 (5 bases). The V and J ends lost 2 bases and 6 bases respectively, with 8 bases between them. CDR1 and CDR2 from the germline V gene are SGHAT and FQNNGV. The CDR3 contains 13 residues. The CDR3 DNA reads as TGTGCCAGCAGCTTAATAGAGGGCAATGAGCAGTTCTTC. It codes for CASSLIEGNEQFF.

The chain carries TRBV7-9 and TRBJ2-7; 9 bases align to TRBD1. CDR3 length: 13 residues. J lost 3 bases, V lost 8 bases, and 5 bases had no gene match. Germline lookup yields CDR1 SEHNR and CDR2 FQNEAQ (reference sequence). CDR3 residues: CASGGTGSYEQYF. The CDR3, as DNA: TGTGCCAGCGGCGGGACAGGGAGCTACGAGCAGTACTTC.

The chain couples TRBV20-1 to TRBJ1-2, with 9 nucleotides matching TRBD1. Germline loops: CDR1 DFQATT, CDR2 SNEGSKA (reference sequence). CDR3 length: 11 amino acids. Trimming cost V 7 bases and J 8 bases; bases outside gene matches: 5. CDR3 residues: CSDRGPRGYTF. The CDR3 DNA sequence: TGCAGTGACAGGGGGCCGAGAGGCTACACCTTC.

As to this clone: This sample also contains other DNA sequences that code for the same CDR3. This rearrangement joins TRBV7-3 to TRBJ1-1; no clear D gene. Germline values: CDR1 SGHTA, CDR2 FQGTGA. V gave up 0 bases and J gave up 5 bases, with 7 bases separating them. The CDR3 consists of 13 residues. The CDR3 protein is CASSLTGRTEAFF. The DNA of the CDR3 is TGTGCCAGCAGCTTAACAGGGAGGACTGAAGCTTTCTTT.

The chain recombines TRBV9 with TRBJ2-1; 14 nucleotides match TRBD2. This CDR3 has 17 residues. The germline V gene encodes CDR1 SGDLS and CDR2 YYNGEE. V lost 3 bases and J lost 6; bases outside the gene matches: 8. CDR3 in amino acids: CASSGLAGGPRSNEQFF. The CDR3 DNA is TGTGCCAGCAGCGGACTAGCGGGAGGGCCGAGGAGCAATGAGCAGTTCTTC.

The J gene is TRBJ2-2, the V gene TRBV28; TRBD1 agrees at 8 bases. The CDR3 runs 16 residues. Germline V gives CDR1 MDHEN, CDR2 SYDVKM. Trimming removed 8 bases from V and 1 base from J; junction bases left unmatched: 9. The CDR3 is CASGGPDRGNTGELFF. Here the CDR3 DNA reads TGTGCCAGCGGGGGCCCCGACAGGGGGAACACCGGGGAGCTGTTTTTT.

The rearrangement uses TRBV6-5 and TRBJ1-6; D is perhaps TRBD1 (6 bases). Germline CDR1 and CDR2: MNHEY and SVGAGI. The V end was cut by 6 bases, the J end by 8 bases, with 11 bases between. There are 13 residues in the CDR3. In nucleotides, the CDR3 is TGTGCCAGCAGGGTCCCAGGGGATTCACCCCTCCACTTT. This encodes CASRVPGDSPLHF.